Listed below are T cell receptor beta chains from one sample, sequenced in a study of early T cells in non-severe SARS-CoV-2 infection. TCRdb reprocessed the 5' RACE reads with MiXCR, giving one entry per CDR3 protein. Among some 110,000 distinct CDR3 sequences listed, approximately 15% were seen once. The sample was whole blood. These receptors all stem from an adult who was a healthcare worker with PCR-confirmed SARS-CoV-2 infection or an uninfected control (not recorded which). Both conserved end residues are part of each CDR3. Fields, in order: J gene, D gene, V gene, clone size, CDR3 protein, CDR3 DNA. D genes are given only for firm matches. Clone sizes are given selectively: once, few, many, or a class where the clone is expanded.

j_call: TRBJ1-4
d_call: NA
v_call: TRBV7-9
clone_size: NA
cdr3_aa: CASSLSTNNEKLFF
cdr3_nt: TGTGCCAGCAGCTTATCGACGAACAATGAAAAACTGTTTTTT

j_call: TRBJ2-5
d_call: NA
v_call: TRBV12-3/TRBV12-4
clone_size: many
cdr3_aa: CASSLTGETQYF
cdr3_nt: TGTGCCAGCAGTTTGACGGGGGAGACCCAGTACTTC

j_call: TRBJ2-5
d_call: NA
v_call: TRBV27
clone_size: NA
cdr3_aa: CASSSGQILETQYF
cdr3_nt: TGTGCCAGCAGTTCGGGGCAGATCCTAGAGACCCAGTACTTC

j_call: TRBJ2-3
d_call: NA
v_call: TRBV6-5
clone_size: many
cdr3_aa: CASSYSFERTDTQYF
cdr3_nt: TGTGCCAGCAGTTACTCGTTCGAGCGCACAGATACGCAGTATTTT

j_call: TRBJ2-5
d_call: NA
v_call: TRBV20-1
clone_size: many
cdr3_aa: CSASDRSGKETQYF
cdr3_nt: TGCAGTGCTAGTGACAGGTCGGGAAAAGAGACCCAGTACTTC

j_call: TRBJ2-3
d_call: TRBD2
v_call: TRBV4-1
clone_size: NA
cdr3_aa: CASSQDPSGGGGTLDTQYF
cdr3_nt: TGCGCCAGCAGCCAAGATCCTAGCGGGGGAGGTGGGACACTAGATACGCAGTATTTT

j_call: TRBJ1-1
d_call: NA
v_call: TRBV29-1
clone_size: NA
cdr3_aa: CSERRGDTEAFF
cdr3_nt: TGCAGCGAAAGAAGGGGGGACACTGAAGCTTTCTTT

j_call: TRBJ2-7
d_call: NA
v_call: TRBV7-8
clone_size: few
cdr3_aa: CASSFTGSGEQYF
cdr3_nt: TGTGCCAGCAGCTTTACAGGGTCCGGCGAGCAGTACTTC

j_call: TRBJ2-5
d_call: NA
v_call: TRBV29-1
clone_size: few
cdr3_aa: CSAVLTSTETQYF
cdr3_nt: TGCAGCGCTGTGTTGACGAGCACGGAGACCCAGTACTTC

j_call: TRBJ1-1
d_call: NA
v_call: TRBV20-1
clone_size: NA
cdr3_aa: CSAQRGRVYDTEAFF
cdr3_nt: TGCAGTGCTCAGAGGGGCAGGGTATACGACACTGAAGCTTTCTTT

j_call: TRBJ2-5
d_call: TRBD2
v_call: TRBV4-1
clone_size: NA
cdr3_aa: CASSQPSGLAGGETQYF
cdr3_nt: TGCGCCAGCAGCCAACCCTCCGGGCTAGCGGGCGGAGAGACCCAGTACTTC

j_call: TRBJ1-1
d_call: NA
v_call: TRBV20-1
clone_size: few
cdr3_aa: CSAPPQGPRGTEAFF
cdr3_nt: TGCAGTGCCCCGCCGCAGGGACCGAGGGGCACTGAAGCTTTCTTT

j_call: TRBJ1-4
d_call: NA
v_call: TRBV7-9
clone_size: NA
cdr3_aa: CATAGRDNEKLFF
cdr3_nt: TGTGCCACCGCCGGTCGGGATAATGAAAAACTGTTTTTT

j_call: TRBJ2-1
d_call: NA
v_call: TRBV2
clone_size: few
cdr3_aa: CASRQQTSYNEQFF
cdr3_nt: TGTGCCAGCAGACAACAGACCAGTTACAATGAGCAGTTCTTC

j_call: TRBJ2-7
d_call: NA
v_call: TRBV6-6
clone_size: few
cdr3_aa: CASRAGRHEQYF
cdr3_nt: TGTGCCAGCAGGGCAGGGAGGCACGAGCAGTACTTC

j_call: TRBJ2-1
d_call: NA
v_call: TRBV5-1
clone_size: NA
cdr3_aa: CASSLDLYNEQFF
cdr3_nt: TGCGCCAGCAGCTTGGATCTGTACAATGAGCAGTTCTTC

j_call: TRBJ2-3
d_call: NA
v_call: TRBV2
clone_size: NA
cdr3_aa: CASSEIDTQYF
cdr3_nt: TGTGCCAGCAGTGAAATAGATACGCAGTATTTT

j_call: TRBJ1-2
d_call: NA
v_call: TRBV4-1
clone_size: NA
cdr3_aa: CASSQDRKSTLYGYTF
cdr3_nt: TGCGCCAGCAGCCAAGATCGCAAGAGTACCCTATATGGCTACACCTTC

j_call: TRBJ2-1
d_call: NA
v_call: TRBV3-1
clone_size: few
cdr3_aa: CASSRAPENEQFF
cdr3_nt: TGTGCCAGCAGTAGGGCTCCCGAGAATGAGCAGTTCTTC

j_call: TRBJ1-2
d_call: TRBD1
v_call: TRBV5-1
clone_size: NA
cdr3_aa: CASSLRQGYGYTF
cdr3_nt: TGCGCCAGCAGCTTAAGACAGGGTTATGGCTACACCTTC

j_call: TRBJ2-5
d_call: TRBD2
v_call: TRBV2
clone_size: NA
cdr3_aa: CASSSQRGGQETQYF
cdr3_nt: TGTGCCAGCAGTTCCCAGCGGGGGGGCCAAGAGACCCAGTACTTC

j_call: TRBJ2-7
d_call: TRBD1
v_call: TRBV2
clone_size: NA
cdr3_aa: CASSEIGTGSYEQYF
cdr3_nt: TGTGCCAGCAGTGAAATCGGGACAGGGTCCTACGAGCAGTACTTC

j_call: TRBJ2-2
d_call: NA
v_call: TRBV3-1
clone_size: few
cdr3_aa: CASSLLTGLDTGELFF
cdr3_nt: TGTGCCAGCAGCCTCCTTACAGGGCTGGACACCGGGGAGCTGTTTTTT

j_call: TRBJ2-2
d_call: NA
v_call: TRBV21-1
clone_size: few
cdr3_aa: CASSFGREYTGELFF
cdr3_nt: TGTGCCAGCAGTTTCGGCAGGGAATACACCGGGGAGCTGTTTTTT

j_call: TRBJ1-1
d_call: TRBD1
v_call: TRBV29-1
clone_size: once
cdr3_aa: CSADGQANTEAFF
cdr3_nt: TGCAGCGCCGATGGACAGGCCAACACTGAAGCTTTCTTT

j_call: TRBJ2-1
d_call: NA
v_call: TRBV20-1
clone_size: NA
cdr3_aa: CSANSGVNEQFF
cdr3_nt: TGCAGTGCCAACTCAGGGGTGAATGAGCAGTTCTTC

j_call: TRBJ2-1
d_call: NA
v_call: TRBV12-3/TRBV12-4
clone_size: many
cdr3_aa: CASRRVSEQFF
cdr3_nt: TGTGCCAGTCGCCGGGTGAGTGAGCAGTTCTTC

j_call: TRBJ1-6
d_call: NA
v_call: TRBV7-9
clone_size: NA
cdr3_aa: CASSFGDPETLHF
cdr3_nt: TGTGCCAGCAGCTTCGGGGATCCAGAAACCCTCCACTTT

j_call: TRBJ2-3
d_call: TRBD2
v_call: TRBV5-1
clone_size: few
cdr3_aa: CASNLPGGTQYF
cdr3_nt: TGCGCCAGCAATCTGCCGGGAGGGACGCAGTATTTT

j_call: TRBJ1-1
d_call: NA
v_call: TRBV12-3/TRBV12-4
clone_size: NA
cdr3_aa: CASSLEAEAFF
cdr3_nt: TGTGCCAGCAGCCTAGAGGCTGAAGCTTTCTTT

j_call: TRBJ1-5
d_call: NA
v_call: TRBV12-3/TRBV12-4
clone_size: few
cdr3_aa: CASSLALGSGNQPQHF
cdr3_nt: TGTGCCAGCAGTTTAGCGCTAGGGTCGGGCAATCAGCCCCAGCATTTT

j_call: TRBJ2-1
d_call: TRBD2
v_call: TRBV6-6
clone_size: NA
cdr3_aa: CASSYRGDEQFF
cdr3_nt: TGTGCCAGCAGTTACCGGGGGGATGAGCAGTTCTTC

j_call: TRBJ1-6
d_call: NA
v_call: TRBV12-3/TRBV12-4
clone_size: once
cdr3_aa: CASLRRFNSPLHF
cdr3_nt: TGTGCCAGCCTGAGAAGGTTTAATTCACCCCTCCACTTT

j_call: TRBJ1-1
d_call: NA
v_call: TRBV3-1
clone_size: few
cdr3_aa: CASSPLPAGTEAFF
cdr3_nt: TGTGCCAGCAGCCCCCTACCCGCGGGCACTGAAGCTTTCTTT

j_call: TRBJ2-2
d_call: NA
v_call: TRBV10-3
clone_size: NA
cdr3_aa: CAIRSSGELFF
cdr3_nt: TGTGCCATCCGATCGTCCGGGGAGCTGTTTTTT

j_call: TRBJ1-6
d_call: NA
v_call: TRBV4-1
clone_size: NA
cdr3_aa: CASSQDPYSPLHF
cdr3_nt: TGCGCCAGCAGCCAAGATCCTTATTCACCCCTCCACTTT

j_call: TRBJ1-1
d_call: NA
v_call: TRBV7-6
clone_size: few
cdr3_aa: CASSRKEGGGTEAFF
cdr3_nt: TGTGCCAGCAGTAGGAAGGAGGGGGGCGGCACTGAAGCTTTCTTT

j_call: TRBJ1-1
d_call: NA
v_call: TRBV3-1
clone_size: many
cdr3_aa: CASSYGRNTEAFF
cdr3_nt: TGTGCCAGCAGCTACGGAAGGAACACTGAAGCTTTCTTT

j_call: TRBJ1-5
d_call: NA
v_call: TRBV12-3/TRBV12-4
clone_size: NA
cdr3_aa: CASSIDRNQPQHF
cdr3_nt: TGTGCCAGCAGTATCGACAGAAATCAGCCCCAGCATTTT

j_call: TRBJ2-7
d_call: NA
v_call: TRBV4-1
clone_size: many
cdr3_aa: CASSQESGTWGEQYF
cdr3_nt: TGCGCCAGCAGCCAAGAGTCGGGGACATGGGGCGAGCAGTACTTC

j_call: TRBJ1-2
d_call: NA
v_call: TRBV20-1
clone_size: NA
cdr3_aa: CSAREGSNYGYTF
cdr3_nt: TGCAGTGCTAGAGAGGGATCCAACTATGGCTACACCTTC

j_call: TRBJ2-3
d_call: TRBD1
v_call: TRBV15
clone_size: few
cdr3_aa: CATSRGTGGSDTQYF
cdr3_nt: TGTGCCACCAGCAGAGGAACAGGGGGCAGCGATACGCAGTATTTT

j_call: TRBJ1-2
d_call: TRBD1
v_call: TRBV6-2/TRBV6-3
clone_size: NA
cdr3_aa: CASLGQGRGYTF
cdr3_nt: TGTGCCAGTCTCGGACAGGGAAGAGGCTACACCTTC

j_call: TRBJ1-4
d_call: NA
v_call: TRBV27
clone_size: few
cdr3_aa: CASSRTESTNEKLFF
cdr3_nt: TGTGCCAGCAGCAGGACAGAATCAACTAATGAAAAACTGTTTTTT

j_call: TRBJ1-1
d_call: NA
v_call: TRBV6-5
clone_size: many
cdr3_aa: CASSYSSGARAFF
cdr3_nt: TGTGCCAGCAGTTACTCGTCAGGGGCCCGAGCTTTCTTT

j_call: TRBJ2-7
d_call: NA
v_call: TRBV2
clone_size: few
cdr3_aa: CASSPGLSSYEQYF
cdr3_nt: TGTGCCAGCAGTCCAGGGCTAAGCTCCTACGAGCAGTACTTC

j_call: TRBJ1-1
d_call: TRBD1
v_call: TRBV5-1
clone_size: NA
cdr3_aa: CASSLTGTGIGNEAFF
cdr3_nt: TGCGCCAGCAGCTTGACAGGGACAGGGATTGGAAATGAAGCTTTCTTT